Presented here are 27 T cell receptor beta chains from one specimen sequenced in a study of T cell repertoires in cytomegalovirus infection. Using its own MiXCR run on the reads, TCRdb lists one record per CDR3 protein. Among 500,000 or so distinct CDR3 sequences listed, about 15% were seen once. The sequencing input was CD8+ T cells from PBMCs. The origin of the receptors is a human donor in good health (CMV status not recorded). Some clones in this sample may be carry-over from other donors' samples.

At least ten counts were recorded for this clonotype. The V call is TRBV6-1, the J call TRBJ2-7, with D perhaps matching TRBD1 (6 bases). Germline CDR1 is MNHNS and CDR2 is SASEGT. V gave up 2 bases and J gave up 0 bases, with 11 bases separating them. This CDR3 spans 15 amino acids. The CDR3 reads CASSEQGHSSYEQYF. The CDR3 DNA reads TGTGCCAGCAGTGAACAGGGGCATAGCTCCTACGAGCAGTACTTC.

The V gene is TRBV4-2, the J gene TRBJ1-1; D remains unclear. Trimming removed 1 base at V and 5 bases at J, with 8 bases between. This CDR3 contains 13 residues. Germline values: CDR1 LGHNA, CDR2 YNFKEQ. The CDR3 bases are TGTGCCAGCAGCCAAGGGCAAGGTACTGAAGCTTTCTTT. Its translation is CASSQGQGTEAFF.

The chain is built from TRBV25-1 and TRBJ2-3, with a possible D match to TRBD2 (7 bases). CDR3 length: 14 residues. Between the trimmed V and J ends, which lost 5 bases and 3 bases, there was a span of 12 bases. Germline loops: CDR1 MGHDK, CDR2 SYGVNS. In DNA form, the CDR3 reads TGTGCCAGCAGTTTCCGGGGGGCTACAGATACGCAGTATTTT. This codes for CASSFRGATDTQYF.

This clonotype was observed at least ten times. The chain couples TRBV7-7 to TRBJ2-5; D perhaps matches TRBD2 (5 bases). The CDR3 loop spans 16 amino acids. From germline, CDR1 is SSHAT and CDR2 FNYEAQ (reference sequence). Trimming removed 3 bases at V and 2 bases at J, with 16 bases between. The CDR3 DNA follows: TGTGCCAGCAGCTTTCGTGCGGGTGCAGTACAAGAGACCCAGTACTTC. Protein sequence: CASSFRAGAVQETQYF.

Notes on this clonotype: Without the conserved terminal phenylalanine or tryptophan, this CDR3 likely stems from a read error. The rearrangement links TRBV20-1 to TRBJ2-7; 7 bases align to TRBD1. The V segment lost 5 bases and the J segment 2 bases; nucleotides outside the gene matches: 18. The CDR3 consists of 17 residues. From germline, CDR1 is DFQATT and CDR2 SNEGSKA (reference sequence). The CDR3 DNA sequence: TGCAGTGCTGGGCTGGGGACAGTCGCCGTTGGGCCCTACGAGCAGTACTTA. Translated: CSAGLGTVAVGPYEQYL.

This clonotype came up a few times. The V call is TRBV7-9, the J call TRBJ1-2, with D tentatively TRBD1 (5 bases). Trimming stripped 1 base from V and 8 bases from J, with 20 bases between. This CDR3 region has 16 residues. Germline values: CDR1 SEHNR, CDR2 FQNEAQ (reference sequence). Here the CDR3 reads CASSLEAGGTLGGYTF. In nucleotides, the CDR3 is TGTGCCAGCAGCTTAGAAGCGGGTGGGACTCTAGGCGGCTACACCTTC.

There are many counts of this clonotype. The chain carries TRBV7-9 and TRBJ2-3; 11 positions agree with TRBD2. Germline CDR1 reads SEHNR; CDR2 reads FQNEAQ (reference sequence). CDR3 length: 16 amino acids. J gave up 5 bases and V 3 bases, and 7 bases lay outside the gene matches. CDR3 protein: CASSLLAGGLRDTQYF. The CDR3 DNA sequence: TGTGCCAGCAGCTTGTTAGCGGGAGGGTTAAGAGATACGCAGTATTTT.

DNA of the CDR3: TGTGCCAGCAGCGTAGCAGGACTGAGCAATCAGCCCCAGCATTTT. This codes for CASSVAGLSNQPQHF. V is TRBV9 and J is TRBJ1-5, with unresolved D. CDR1 is SGDLS, CDR2 YYNGEE, per germline. Trimming shortened V by 0 bases and J by 1 base, and 8 bases separated the two germline ends. The CDR3 has 15 amino acids.

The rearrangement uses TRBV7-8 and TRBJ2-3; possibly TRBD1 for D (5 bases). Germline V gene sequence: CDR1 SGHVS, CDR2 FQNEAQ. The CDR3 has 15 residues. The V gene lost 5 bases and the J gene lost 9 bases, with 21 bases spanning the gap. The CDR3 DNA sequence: TGTGCCAGCAGCCAGGACACTACCGCCGGCGAGACGCAGTATTTT. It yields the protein CASSQDTTAGETQYF.

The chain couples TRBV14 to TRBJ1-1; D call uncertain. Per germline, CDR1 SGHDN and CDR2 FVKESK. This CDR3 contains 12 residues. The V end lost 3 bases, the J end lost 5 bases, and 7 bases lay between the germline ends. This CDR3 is CASSQIRTEAFF. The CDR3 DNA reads TGTGCCAGCAGCCAGATTCGTACTGAAGCTTTCTTT.

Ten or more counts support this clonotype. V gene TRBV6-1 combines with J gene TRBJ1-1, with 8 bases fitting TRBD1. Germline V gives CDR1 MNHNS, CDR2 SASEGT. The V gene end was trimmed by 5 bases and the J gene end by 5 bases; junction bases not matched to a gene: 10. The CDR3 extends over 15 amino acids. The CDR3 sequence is CASSTARGLGTEAFF. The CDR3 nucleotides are TGTGCCAGCAGTACGGCCAGGGGGCTTGGAACTGAAGCTTTCTTT.

The CDR3 spells CASSPSWLTGNEQYF. The CDR3 nucleotides are TGTGCCAGCAGCCCGTCTTGGTTGACTGGAAACGAGCAGTACTTC. The chain joins TRBV13 to TRBJ2-7; D ambiguous. From germline, CDR1 is PRHDT and CDR2 FYEKMQ (reference sequence). V dropped 5 bases and J dropped 5 bases, with 19 bases sitting between them. The CDR3 extends over 15 amino acids.

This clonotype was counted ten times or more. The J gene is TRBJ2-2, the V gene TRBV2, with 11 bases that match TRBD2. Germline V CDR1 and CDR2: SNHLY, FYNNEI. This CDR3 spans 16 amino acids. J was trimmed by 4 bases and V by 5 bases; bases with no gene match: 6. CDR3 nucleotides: TGTGCCAGCAGTTTACGACTAGCGGGGTCCACCGGGGAGCTGTTTTTT. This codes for CASSLRLAGSTGELFF.

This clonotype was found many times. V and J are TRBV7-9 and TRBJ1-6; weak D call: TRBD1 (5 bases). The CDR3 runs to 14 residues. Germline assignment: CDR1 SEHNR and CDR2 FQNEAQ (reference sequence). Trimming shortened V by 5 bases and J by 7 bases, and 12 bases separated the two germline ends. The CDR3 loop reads CASSIERGNSPLHF. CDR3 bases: TGTGCCAGCAGCATAGAACGGGGGAATTCACCCCTCCACTTT.

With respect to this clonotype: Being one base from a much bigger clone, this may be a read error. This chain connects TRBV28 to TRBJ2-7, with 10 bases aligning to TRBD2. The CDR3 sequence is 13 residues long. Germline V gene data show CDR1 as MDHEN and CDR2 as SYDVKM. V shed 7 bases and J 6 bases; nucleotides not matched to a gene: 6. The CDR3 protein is CASILAGVLEQYF. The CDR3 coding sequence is TGTGCCAGCATTCTAGCGGGAGTACTCGAGCAGTACTTC.

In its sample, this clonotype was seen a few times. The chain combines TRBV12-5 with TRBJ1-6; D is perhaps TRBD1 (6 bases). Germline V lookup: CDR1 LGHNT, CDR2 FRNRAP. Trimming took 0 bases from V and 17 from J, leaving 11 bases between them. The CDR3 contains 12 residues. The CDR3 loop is CASGLVGGMFHF. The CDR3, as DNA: TGTGCTAGTGGTTTGGTAGGGGGGATGTTCCACTTT.

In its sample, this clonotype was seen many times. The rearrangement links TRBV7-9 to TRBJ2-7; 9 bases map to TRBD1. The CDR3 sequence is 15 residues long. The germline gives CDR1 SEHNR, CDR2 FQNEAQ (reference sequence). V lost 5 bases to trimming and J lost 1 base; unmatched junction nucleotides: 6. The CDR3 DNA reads TGTGCCAGCAGCAGTCCCGGGACAGGGTCCTACGAGCAGTACTTC. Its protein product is CASSSPGTGSYEQYF.

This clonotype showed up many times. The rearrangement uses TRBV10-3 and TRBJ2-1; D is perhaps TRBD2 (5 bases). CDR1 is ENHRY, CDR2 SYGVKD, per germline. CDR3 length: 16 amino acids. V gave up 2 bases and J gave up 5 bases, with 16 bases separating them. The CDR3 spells CAISETPLAGDNEQFF. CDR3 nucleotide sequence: TGTGCCATCAGTGAGACCCCTCTGGCGGGCGACAATGAGCAGTTCTTC.

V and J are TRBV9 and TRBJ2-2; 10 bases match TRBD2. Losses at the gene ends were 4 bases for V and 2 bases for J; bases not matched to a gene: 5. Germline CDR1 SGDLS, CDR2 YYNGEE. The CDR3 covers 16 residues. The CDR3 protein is CASSPPSGGNTGELFF. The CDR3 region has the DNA TGTGCCAGCAGCCCTCCTAGCGGGGGAAACACCGGGGAGCTGTTTTTT.

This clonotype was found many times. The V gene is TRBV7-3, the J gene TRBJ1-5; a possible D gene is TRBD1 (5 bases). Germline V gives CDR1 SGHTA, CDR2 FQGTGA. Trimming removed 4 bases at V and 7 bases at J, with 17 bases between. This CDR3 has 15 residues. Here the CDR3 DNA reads TGTGCCAGCAGCTCATCCGGCGGGGCCGGGCAGCCCCAGCATTTT. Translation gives CASSSSGGAGQPQHF.

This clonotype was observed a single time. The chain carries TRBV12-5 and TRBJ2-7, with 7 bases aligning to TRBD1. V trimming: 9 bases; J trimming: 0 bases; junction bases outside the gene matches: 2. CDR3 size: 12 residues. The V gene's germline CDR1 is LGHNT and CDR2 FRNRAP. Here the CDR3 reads CASQGVSYEQYF. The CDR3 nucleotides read TGTGCTAGCCAGGGGGTCTCCTACGAGCAGTACTTC.

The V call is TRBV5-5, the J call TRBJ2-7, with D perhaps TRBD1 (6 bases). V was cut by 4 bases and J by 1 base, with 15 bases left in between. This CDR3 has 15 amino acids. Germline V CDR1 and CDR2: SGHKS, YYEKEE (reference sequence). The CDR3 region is CASSPTDSRSYEQYF. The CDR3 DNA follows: TGTGCCAGCAGCCCGACGGACAGCCGATCCTACGAGCAGTACTTC.

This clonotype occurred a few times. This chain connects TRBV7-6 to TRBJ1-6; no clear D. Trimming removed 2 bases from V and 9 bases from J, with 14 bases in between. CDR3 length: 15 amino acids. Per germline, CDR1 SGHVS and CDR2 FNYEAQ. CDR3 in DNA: TGTGCCAGCAGCTTAAAGGGCCAGGCGGGTTCACCCCTCCACTTT. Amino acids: CASSLKGQAGSPLHF.

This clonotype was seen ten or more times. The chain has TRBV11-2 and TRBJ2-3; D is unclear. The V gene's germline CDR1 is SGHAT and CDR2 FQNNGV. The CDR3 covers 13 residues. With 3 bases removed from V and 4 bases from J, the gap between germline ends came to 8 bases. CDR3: CASSFFGSDTQYF. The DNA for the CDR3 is TGTGCCAGCAGCTTTTTCGGGTCAGATACGCAGTATTTT.

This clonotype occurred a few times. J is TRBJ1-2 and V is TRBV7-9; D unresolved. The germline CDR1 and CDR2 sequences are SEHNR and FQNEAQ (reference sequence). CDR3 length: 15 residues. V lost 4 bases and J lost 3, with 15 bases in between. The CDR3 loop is CASSSSPISDYGYTF. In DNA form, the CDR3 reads TGTGCCAGCAGCTCGTCCCCAATTAGTGACTATGGCTACACCTTC.

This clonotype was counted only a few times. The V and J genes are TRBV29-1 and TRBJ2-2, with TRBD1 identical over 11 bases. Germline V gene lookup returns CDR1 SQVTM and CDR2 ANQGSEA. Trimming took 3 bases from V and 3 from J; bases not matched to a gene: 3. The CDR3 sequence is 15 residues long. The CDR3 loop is CSVEGQGVDTGELFF. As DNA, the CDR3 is TGCAGCGTTGAGGGACAGGGGGTGGACACCGGGGAGCTGTTTTTT.

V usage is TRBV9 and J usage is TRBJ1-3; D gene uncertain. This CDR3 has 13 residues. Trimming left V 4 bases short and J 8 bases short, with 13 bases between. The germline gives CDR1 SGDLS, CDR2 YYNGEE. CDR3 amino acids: CASSSSGGDTIYF. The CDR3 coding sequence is TGTGCCAGCAGCTCCAGCGGAGGAGACACCATATATTTT.